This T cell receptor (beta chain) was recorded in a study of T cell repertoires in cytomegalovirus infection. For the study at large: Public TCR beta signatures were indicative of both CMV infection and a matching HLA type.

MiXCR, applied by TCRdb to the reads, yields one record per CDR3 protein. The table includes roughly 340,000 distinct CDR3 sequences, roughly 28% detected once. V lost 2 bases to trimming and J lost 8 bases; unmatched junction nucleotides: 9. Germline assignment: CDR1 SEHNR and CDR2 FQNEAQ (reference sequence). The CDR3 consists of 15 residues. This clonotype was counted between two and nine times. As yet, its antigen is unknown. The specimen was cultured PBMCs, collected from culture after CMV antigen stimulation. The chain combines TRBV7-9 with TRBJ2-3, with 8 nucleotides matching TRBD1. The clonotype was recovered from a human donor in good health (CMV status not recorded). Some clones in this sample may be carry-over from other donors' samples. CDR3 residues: CASSLPTGALVTQYF. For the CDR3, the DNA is TGTGCCAGCAGCTTACCGACAGGGGCGCTCGTTACGCAGTATTTT. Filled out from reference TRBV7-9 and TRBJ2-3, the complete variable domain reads DTGVSQNPRHKITKRGQNVTFRCDPISEHNRLYWYRQTLGQGPEFLTYFQNEAQLEKSRLLSDRFSAERPKGSFSTLEIQRTEQGDSAMYLCASSLPTGALVTQYFGPGTRLTVL.